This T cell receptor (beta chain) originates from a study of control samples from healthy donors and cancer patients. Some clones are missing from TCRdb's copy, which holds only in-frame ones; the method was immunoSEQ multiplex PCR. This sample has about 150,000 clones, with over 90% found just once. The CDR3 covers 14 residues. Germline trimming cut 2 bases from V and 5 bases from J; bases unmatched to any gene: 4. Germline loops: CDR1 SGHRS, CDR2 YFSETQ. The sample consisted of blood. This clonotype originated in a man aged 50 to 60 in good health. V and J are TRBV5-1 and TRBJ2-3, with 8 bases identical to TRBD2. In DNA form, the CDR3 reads TGCGCCAGCAGCTTCGGGCTAGCGGGAGATACGCAGTATTTT. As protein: CASSFGLAGDTQYF.